This T cell receptor beta chain was recovered during a study of human T cells and chemical hapten exposure. In the study overall: The study traced per-sample TCR yield variation mainly to small differences in pooled library volumes.

Time point in this sample: patch test 2, 6 weeks after DPC sensitization. As to treatment: therapeutic diphenylcyclopropenone sensitization with weekly scalp DPC. TCRdb re-called the RACE reads with MiXCR, one entry per CDR3 protein. The table includes approximately 69,000 distinct CDR3 sequences, around 10% detected once. Broader study findings: Expanded TCRs were compared with controls, and the expanded TCRs formed significantly more large CDR3 similarity clusters.

Comment on this clonotype: Its specificity is not known.

Germline CDR1 SGHVS, CDR2 FNYEAQ. The V gene lost 5 bases and the J gene lost 8 bases, with 12 bases spanning the gap. This CDR3 is 13 amino acids long. Sample: whole blood, taken in connection with sensitization to the hapten diphenylcyclopropenone (DPC). The clonotype originates from a woman between 45 and 60 years old with alopecia areata. Some clones in this sample may be carry-over from other donors' samples. This rearrangement joins TRBV7-6 to TRBJ2-2; no clear D. CDR3 in amino acids: CASSPLERGELFF. In nucleotides, the CDR3 is TGTGCCAGCAGCCCGCTGGAGAGGGGGGAGCTGTTTTTT.